Each of the 10 T cell receptor beta chains below was sequenced from the same sample in a study of blood T cells in healthy people across ages. Together with a sample-barcoded 5' primer, a J-beta primer mix was included in a second PCR lasting roughly 6 to 12 cycles. TCRdb recomputed calls from the 5' RACE reads with MiXCR, one row per CDR3 protein. The sample consists of around 670,000 distinct CDR3 sequences, approximately 30% of them appearing once. Sequenced input: blood. The receptors stem from a woman of 80 years or more in good health.

This clonotype appeared many times. The chain combines TRBV6-2 or TRBV6-3 with TRBJ1-2; unclear D gene. V was cut by 0 bases and J by 2 bases, with 10 bases left in between. This CDR3 has 15 residues. Germline V CDR1 and CDR2: MNHEY, SVGEGT. In nucleotides, the CDR3 is TGTGCCAGCAGTTACTCGCGTCTCCAGAACTATGGCTACACCTTC. Its protein product is CASSYSRLQNYGYTF.

This chain uses TRBV20-1 with TRBJ1-5; TRBD1 matches at 10 bases. CDR1 DFQATT and CDR2 SNEGSKA come from the germline V gene (reference sequence). This CDR3 has 17 amino acids. Trimming at V came to 5 bases and at J to 3 bases, leaving 13 bases not matched to a gene. In DNA form, the CDR3 reads TGCAGTGCTTCCTCAGGCCGGGACAGGGGTTACAATCAGCCCCAGCATTTT. It translates to CSASSGRDRGYNQPQHF.

The rearrangement links TRBV7-2 to TRBJ2-1; D tentatively reads TRBD1 or TRBD2 (5 bases each). This CDR3 has 13 amino acids. Germline V CDR1 and CDR2: SGHTA, FQGNSA. V was clipped by 4 bases and J by 12 bases, with 16 bases between them. Here the CDR3 DNA reads TGTGCCAGCAGCTCCCCCGGGACCCAAAGGCAGTTCTTC. It is translated as CASSSPGTQRQFF.

V usage is TRBV29-1 and J usage is TRBJ1-2; D is ambiguous. The V gene lost 8 bases and the J gene lost 5 bases, with 18 bases spanning the gap. In germline, CDR1 is SQVTM, CDR2 ANQGSEA. The CDR3 covers 13 residues. The CDR3 sequence is CSIRAVRNYGYTF. CDR3 DNA: TGCAGCATACGGGCAGTAAGAAATTATGGCTACACCTTC.

This clonotype was recorded many times. The chain couples TRBV7-2 to TRBJ2-1, with D perhaps given as TRBD1 or TRBD2 (7 bases each). V lost 3 bases and J 9 bases, leaving 18 bases between the germline ends. Looked up from germline, CDR1 is SGHTA and CDR2 is FQGNSA. The CDR3 contains 15 residues. The CDR3 protein is CASSLEDRRGFEQFF. Written as DNA, the CDR3 is TGTGCCAGCAGCTTGGAGGACAGGCGGGGGTTTGAGCAGTTCTTC.

As concerns this clonotype: With a much larger clone just one base away, this may be a read error. The chain combines TRBV20-1 with TRBJ2-5; 8 nucleotides match TRBD2. Germline V CDR1 and CDR2: DFQATT, SNEGSKA (reference sequence). The CDR3 length is 16 residues. This CDR3 is CSTRDPVVAGRNEQYF. The CDR3 DNA is TGCAGTACTAGAGACCCCGTAGTAGCGGGGAGGAATGAGCAGTACTTC.

The chain links TRBV14 to TRBJ2-1, with 7 bases aligning to TRBD2. The V gene's germline CDR1 is SGHDN and CDR2 FVKESK. Trimming cost V 4 bases and J 13 bases; bases outside gene matches: 22. The CDR3 covers 17 residues. The DNA of the CDR3 is TGTGCCAGCAGCCGTCGCCCCTTCGGGGGAGGGGAGGAGACCCAGTTCTTC. This gives the protein CASSRRPFGGGEETQFF.

V is TRBV11-2 and J is TRBJ2-1, with 10 bases aligning to TRBD2. CDR1 is SGHAT, CDR2 FQNNGV, per germline. This CDR3 region has 16 residues. V lost 0 bases and J lost 8; bases outside the gene matches: 7. The CDR3 DNA sequence: TGTGCCAGCAGCTTAGATCTAGCGGGGGAGTCAGATGAGCAGTTCTTC. Translating gives CASSLDLAGESDEQFF.

This clonotype was seen repeatedly, ten times or more. The V gene is TRBV7-6, the J gene TRBJ1-5; no reliable D call. Germline values: CDR1 SGHVS, CDR2 FNYEAQ. V gave up 1 base and J gave up 0 bases, with 7 bases separating them. There are 15 residues in the CDR3. CDR3: CASSLGAGSNQPQHF. In nucleotides, the CDR3 is TGTGCCAGCAGCTTAGGGGCCGGTAGCAATCAGCCCCAGCATTTT. Looking up the rest from reference TRBV7-6 and TRBJ1-5 gives the full variable domain: GAGVSQSPRYKVTKRGQDVALRCDPISGHVSLYWYRQALGQGPEFLTYFNYEAQQDKSGLPNDRFSAERPEGSISTLTIQRTEQRDSAMYRCASSLGAGSNQPQHFGDGTRLSIL.

This clonotype occurred many times. The CDR3 DNA reads TGTGCCAGCTCCTCCCTAGTGGGTTTCAATTCACCCCTCCACTTT. Translating gives CASSSLVGFNSPLHF. The chain couples TRBV12-3 or TRBV12-4 to TRBJ1-6; D remains ambiguous. Trimming left V 8 bases short and J 7 bases short, with 18 bases between. This CDR3 contains 15 residues.